This T cell receptor beta chain is drawn from a study of blood T cell repertoires in COVID-19. At the level of the study: Samples of COVID-19 (acute and convalescent) were obtained from the United States, Italy and Spain. T cells, B-cell-depleted T cells, or PBMCs supplied cDNA or gDNA.

As originally analysed: Amplification with reference gene primers provided the estimates of nucleated cell counts. The data were produced by immunoSEQ multiplex PCR, yet TCRdb's version contains in-frame clones alone and is incomplete. V, J and clone size are those of that table, while D and trimming were read from the DNA. The sample shows about 120,000 clones, 88% of them seen only once. V was shortened by 3 bases and J by 2 bases, with 16 bases between the two germline ends. Per the germline V gene, CDR1 is ENHRY and CDR2 is SYGVKD. The CDR3 length is 16 residues. The TCR sequence derives from a human donor in a cohort sampled during active COVID-19. The sequencing sample was made of peripheral blood. V is TRBV10-3 and J is TRBJ2-5; a possible D gene is TRBD2 (5 bases). CDR3 in amino acids: CAISEGSDSGQETQYF. CDR3 bases: TGTGCCATCAGTGAAGGATCGGACTCCGGGCAAGAGACCCAGTACTTC.